Given below is one T cell receptor beta chain in context. The antigen remains undetermined. This CDR3 spans 17 amino acids. Germline V lookup: CDR1 SQVTM, CDR2 ANQGSEA. The V and J ends lost 6 bases and 1 base, in that order; junction bases with no gene match: 8. The protocol was immunoSEQ multiplex PCR, while the TCRdb copy is restricted to in-frame clones and leaves out a portion. This table holds some 150,000 clones, 85% found once. This entry comes from a study of T cell responses to AZD1222 COVID-19 vaccine. Study-wide results and limits: Donors were chiefly white British, with a greater number of females, and clonal diversity was perhaps underestimated. The number of AZD1222 recipients seropositive at baseline was only 5 to 7. Repertoire samples came only from after the peak T cell response. Spike-specific TCR breadth and depth were elevated following two AZD1222 doses.

This chain joins TRBV29-1 and TRBJ2-4; 14 positions agree with TRBD2. The TCR sequence derives from an adult who received the MenACWY meningococcal vaccine as a control. Material: peripheral blood, obtained 28 days after the second dose of the MenACWY control vaccine. The DNA of the CDR3 is TGCAGCGTCTTGACTAGCGGGGGGGCCTTTGCCAAAAACATTCAGTACTTC. Protein: CSVLTSGGAFAKNIQYF.